Listed below are T cell receptor beta chains from one sample, sequenced in a study of T cell responses to AZD1222 COVID-19 vaccine. Data came from immunoSEQ multiplex PCR; TCRdb stores just in-frame clones and leaves some out. The sample lists 120,000 to 150,000 clones; roughly 90% were seen once. This sample comprised peripheral blood, obtained on day 0 of AZD1222 vaccination. Receptor source: an adult in good health. The CDR3 runs from the conserved cysteine through the conserved F or W.

CDR3 protein: CASKGSGNTIYF; J gene: TRBJ1-3; V gene: TRBV6-5
CDR3 protein: CASSQDLLQGASNEQFF; J gene: TRBJ2-1; V gene: TRBV4-3
CDR3 protein: CASKGQGHSPLHF; J gene: TRBJ1-6; V gene: TRBV6-5
CDR3 protein: CASSLRAPGTPRSINYGYTF; J gene: TRBJ1-2; V gene: TRBV7-3
CDR3 protein: CASSGPLDRLKYQETQYF; J gene: TRBJ2-5; V gene: TRBV25-1
CDR3 protein: CASSPRSRSHEQYF; J gene: TRBJ2-7; V gene: TRBV27
CDR3 protein: CATSGDTGTGGADTQYF; J gene: TRBJ2-3; V gene: TRBV24-1
CDR3 protein: CASSWRGSSYNEQFF; J gene: TRBJ2-1; V gene: TRBV5-1
CDR3 protein: CASSYSRRDGGTEQYF; J gene: TRBJ2-7; V gene: TRBV6-2/TRBV6-3
CDR3 protein: CASSFAGALFGYTF; J gene: TRBJ1-2; V gene: TRBV28
CDR3 protein: CASSLEGAYTGELFF; J gene: TRBJ2-2; V gene: TRBV11-2
CDR3 protein: CASSDRTGTDTQYF; J gene: TRBJ2-3; V gene: TRBV6-1
CDR3 protein: CASSPYRQGLGNEQYF; J gene: TRBJ2-7; V gene: TRBV6-6
CDR3 protein: CASSVGGAAYNEQFF; J gene: TRBJ2-1; V gene: TRBV9
CDR3 protein: CASSQGDTQYF; J gene: TRBJ2-3; V gene: TRBV14
CDR3 protein: CAWTPRRGFVYGYTF; J gene: TRBJ1-2; V gene: TRBV30
CDR3 protein: CASSLNVFGQPQHF; J gene: TRBJ1-5; V gene: TRBV28
CDR3 protein: CASSLGGGTGELFF; J gene: TRBJ2-2; V gene: TRBV5-1
CDR3 protein: CASSLEVGTGDTEAFF; J gene: TRBJ1-1; V gene: TRBV11-2
CDR3 protein: CASSQDWDSGSYNEQFF; J gene: TRBJ2-1; V gene: TRBV4-3
CDR3 protein: CASPGLAPGELFF; J gene: TRBJ2-2; V gene: TRBV7-2
CDR3 protein: CASSQDRSNYGYTF; J gene: TRBJ1-2; V gene: TRBV3-1/TRBV3-2
CDR3 protein: CASSQEQTHTEAFF; J gene: TRBJ1-1; V gene: TRBV4-1
CDR3 protein: CASSVVGSMNTEAFF; J gene: TRBJ1-1; V gene: TRBV9
CDR3 protein: CASKGSGRASYNEQFF; J gene: TRBJ2-1; V gene: TRBV28
CDR3 protein: CASSVAMNTEAFF; J gene: TRBJ1-1; V gene: TRBV9
CDR3 protein: CASSVSGASTDTQYF; J gene: TRBJ2-3; V gene: TRBV9
CDR3 protein: CASSSRTGISTDTQYF; J gene: TRBJ2-3; V gene: TRBV28
CDR3 protein: CASSKRVQGAETEAFF; J gene: TRBJ1-1; V gene: TRBV2
CDR3 protein: CASSFDQPQHF; J gene: TRBJ1-5; V gene: TRBV28
CDR3 protein: CASSEPPYSGNTIYF; J gene: TRBJ1-3; V gene: TRBV6-1
CDR3 protein: CASSVQGILADTQYF; J gene: TRBJ2-3; V gene: TRBV9
CDR3 protein: CASSIGTHFRFTEAFF; J gene: TRBJ1-1; V gene: TRBV19
CDR3 protein: CASSFRGWSTEAFF; J gene: TRBJ1-1; V gene: TRBV28
CDR3 protein: CASSLQRDSNQPQHF; J gene: TRBJ1-5; V gene: TRBV27
CDR3 protein: CAWSVQASGLTGELFF; J gene: TRBJ2-2; V gene: TRBV30